The clone carrying this T cell receptor beta chain was picked up many times. Its matching antigen is unknown. The V segment lost 5 bases and the J segment 1 base; nucleotides outside the gene matches: 10. The CDR3 has 17 amino acids. Germline V gene data show CDR1 as SEHNR and CDR2 as FQNEAQ (reference sequence). The data originate from a study of identical twins. General study points: Cord blood beta clonotypes that were abundant carried fewer insertions, and memory repertoires showed no such trend. Where beta out-of-frame sequences were concerned, excess twin sharing was weaker.

MiXCR was run by TCRdb on the 5' RACE reads, yielding one entry per CDR3 protein. This sample has hundreds of thousands of distinct CDR3 sequences; more than 6.5% occur once, and the top ten carry roughly 2%. This sample was shared with a second study, whose subject was yellow fever vaccine responses in identical twins.

Source material: memory (CD45RO+) T cells sorted from blood. The TCR originated in a woman aged 18-30 years in good health. V is TRBV7-9 and J is TRBJ1-4; 7 nucleotides align to TRBD1. Here the CDR3 reads CASSPRQGALTNEKLFF. The CDR3, as DNA: TGTGCCAGCAGCCCCCGACAGGGTGCTTTAACTAATGAAAAACTGTTTTTT.